The 30 T cell receptor beta chains below come from one sample, sequenced in a study of blood T cells in healthy people across ages. The use of a sample-barcoded 5' primer and a J-beta primer mix characterized a second PCR of roughly 6 to 11 cycles. Via MiXCR, TCRdb re-called the 5' RACE reads, giving one row per CDR3 protein. The table lists approximately 810,000 distinct CDR3 sequences, under 30% of them singletons. Sequenced material: blood. These receptors originate from a woman older than 75 in good health.

The CDR3 reads CASSRRQGGNSPLHF. DNA for the CDR3: TGTGCCAGCAGCCGACGACAGGGAGGGAATTCACCCCTCCACTTT. The chain uses TRBV12-3 or TRBV12-4 and TRBJ1-6; 7 nucleotides align to TRBD1. There are 15 residues in the CDR3. The junction had 9 bases not matched to a gene; V was cut back by 6 bases and J by 7 bases.

Of note for this clonotype: A single base separates this from a much larger clone, so it may be a read error. This chain uses TRBV7-2 with TRBJ2-3, with TRBD1 matching over 10 bases. Germline V gene sequence: CDR1 SGHTA, CDR2 FQGNSA. There are 16 residues in the CDR3. CDR3 bases: TGTGCCGGCAGCCCAGGAGGGACAGGGGCTGGGGATACGCAGTATTTT. It yields the protein CAGSPGGTGAGDTQYF.

This clonotype has ten or more counts. The chain recombines TRBV24-1 with TRBJ2-3; D gene unclear. Per germline, CDR1 KGHDR and CDR2 SFDVKD. Deletions cut 5 bases from V and 2 bases from J, with 7 bases between. The CDR3 has 13 amino acids. CDR3 region: CATSGLNTDTQYF. The DNA of the CDR3 is TGTGCCACCAGTGGTTTAAACACAGATACGCAGTATTTT.

The V gene is TRBV5-6, the J gene TRBJ1-1; 8 bases are a match to TRBD1. Trimming cost V 1 base and J 0 bases; bases outside gene matches: 17. Germline V gene data show CDR1 as SGHDT and CDR2 as YYEEEE. This CDR3 region has 20 residues. The CDR3 region is CASSLSWTGRSGRMNTEAFF. The CDR3 DNA is TGTGCCAGCAGCTTGTCGTGGACAGGGAGGTCGGGGCGAATGAACACTGAAGCTTTCTTT.

The chain uses TRBV5-1 and TRBJ2-7; TRBD2 matches at 9 bases. Trimming took 4 bases from V and 6 from J; bases not matched to a gene: 14. This CDR3 contains 16 residues. In germline, CDR1 is SGHRS, CDR2 YFSETQ. The CDR3 spells CASSPQGVAGASEQYF. CDR3 in DNA: TGCGCCAGCAGCCCCCAGGGGGTAGCGGGGGCTTCCGAGCAGTACTTC.

Only a few counts were recorded for this clonotype. This may be a read error, as it is one base from a much larger clone. The chain has TRBV6-2 or TRBV6-3 and TRBJ2-7; D is undetermined. CDR3 size: 15 residues. Germline V lookup: CDR1 MNHEY, CDR2 SVGEGT. The CDR3 is CVSSYSQPAIYEQYF. The CDR3 region has the DNA TGTGTCAGCAGTTACTCACAACCAGCGATCTACGAGCAGTACTTC.

In regard to this clonotype: A much larger clone lies a single base off, so this may be a read error. The CDR3 DNA reads TGTGCCAGCAGTTGCCAAGTAACAGATACGCAGTATTTT. It translates to CASSCQVTDTQYF. The rearrangement uses TRBV6-6 and TRBJ2-3, with D unresolved. CDR3 size: 13 residues. Germline V gives CDR1 MNHNY, CDR2 SVGAGI (reference sequence). V lost 4 bases, J lost 3 bases, and 8 bases lay in between.

This clonotype was picked up many times. The V call is TRBV10-3, the J call TRBJ2-5, with D perhaps being TRBD1 or TRBD2 (5 bases each). The CDR3 runs to 13 residues. Between the trimmed V and J ends, which lost 2 bases and 5 bases, there was a span of 9 bases. Germline V gene lookup returns CDR1 ENHRY and CDR2 SYGVKD. The CDR3 spells CAISEEWGETQYF. The CDR3 region has the DNA TGTGCCATCAGTGAGGAGTGGGGGGAGACCCAGTACTTC.

A word on this clonotype: An end of the junction does not agree with germline; a read error may underlie this. The chain joins TRBV29-1 to TRBJ2-2; 9 nucleotides agree with TRBD1. This CDR3 spans 13 amino acids. Germline CDR1 and CDR2: SQVTM and ANQGSEA. CDR3 sequence reads: CSVAPQGAGKLFF. The DNA for the CDR3 is TGCAGCGTTGCCCCACAGGGGGCCGGGAAGCTGTTTTTT.

The chain uses TRBV5-4 and TRBJ1-1; 7 nucleotides align to TRBD1. The CDR3 consists of 15 residues. Germline CDR1 is SGHNT and CDR2 is YYREEE (reference sequence). V shed 4 bases and J 4 bases; nucleotides not matched to a gene: 10. In nucleotides, the CDR3 is TGTGCCAGCAGCCCCGGTGGGACAGAATTCACTGAAGCTTTCTTT. Residues: CASSPGGTEFTEAFF.

There are a few counts of this clonotype. This chain links TRBV20-1 with TRBJ1-5, with a possible D match to TRBD1 (6 bases). The CDR3 runs 14 residues. V was shortened by 1 base and J by 5 bases, with 12 bases between the two germline ends. Germline CDR1 DFQATT, CDR2 SNEGSKA (reference sequence). CDR3 nucleotide sequence: TGCAGTGCTAGAGGGGGGCTGATCCATCAGCCCCAGCATTTT. This translates into CSARGGLIHQPQHF.

The gene calls are TRBV7-2 and TRBJ1-2; D unclear. The CDR3 consists of 15 residues. The germline V gene has CDR1 SGHTA and CDR2 FQGNSA. Trimming removed 1 base at V and 4 bases at J, with 13 bases between. The CDR3 nucleotides are TGTGCCAGCAGCTTAGGGCCGTCCGCCCCCTATGGCTACACCTTC. Protein product: CASSLGPSAPYGYTF. Based on the CDR3 plus reference TRBV7-2 and TRBJ1-2, the full variable domain is GAGVSQSPSNKVTEKGKDVELRCDPISGHTALYWYRQSLGQGLEFLIYFQGNSAPDKSGLPSDRFSAERTGGSVSTLTIQRTQQEDSAVYLCASSLGPSAPYGYTFGSGTRLTVV.

This clonotype was detected a few times. V is TRBV6-2 or TRBV6-3 and J is TRBJ1-5; TRBD1 agrees at 12 bases. The CDR3 has 17 amino acids. Germline loops: CDR1 MNHEY, CDR2 SVGEGT. J was trimmed by 6 bases and V by 5 bases; bases with no gene match: 11. CDR3 loop: CASSPMPGQGAGQPQHF. The CDR3 DNA follows: TGTGCCAGCAGTCCGATGCCGGGACAGGGGGCTGGTCAGCCCCAGCATTTT.

Ten or more counts support this clonotype. This CDR3 reads CASSPSSYNEQFF. Here the CDR3 DNA reads TGTGCCAGCAGCCCTAGCTCCTACAATGAGCAGTTCTTC. The gene calls are TRBV7-2 and TRBJ2-1, with D unresolved. Trimming pared 5 bases from V and 0 bases from J, leaving 5 bases between. The CDR3 runs 13 residues. Germline V CDR1 and CDR2: SGHTA, FQGNSA.

This clonotype appeared many times. J is TRBJ2-6 and V is TRBV6-6, with 7 bases matching TRBD1. The trim removed 9 bases at V and 0 bases at J, leaving 8 bases unmatched. Germline assignment: CDR1 MNHNY and CDR2 SVGAGI (reference sequence). This CDR3 contains 16 residues. In DNA, the CDR3 is TGTGCCAGTAACGGACAGGCTTACTCTGGGGCCAACGTCCTGACTTTC. This encodes CASNGQAYSGANVLTF.

The genes are TRBV20-1 and TRBJ2-2, with D possibly TRBD1 on 5 matching bases. V lost 6 bases and J 5 bases, leaving 19 bases between the germline ends. The CDR3 spans 15 residues. Germline values: CDR1 DFQATT, CDR2 SNEGSKA (reference sequence). The CDR3 DNA reads as TGCAGTGCCCCCGACAGACGCCTCCGTACCGGGGAGCTGTTTTTT. It translates to CSAPDRRLRTGELFF.

This clonotype has at least ten counts. The V gene is TRBV29-1, the J gene TRBJ1-2; perhaps TRBD1 as D (6 bases). V was shortened by 8 bases and J by 11 bases, with 21 bases between the two germline ends. The CDR3 extends over 12 amino acids. Germline loops: CDR1 SQVTM, CDR2 ANQGSEA. CDR3 sequence: CSIGSGVQVYTF. CDR3 bases: TGCAGCATTGGTTCAGGGGTTCAGGTTTACACCTTC.

With regard to this clonotype: This clone may be a read error of a much larger clone one base away. The J gene is TRBJ2-5, the V gene TRBV13; 10 bases map to TRBD1. The CDR3 loop spans 18 amino acids. J was trimmed by 8 bases and V by 5 bases; bases with no gene match: 20. CDR1 and CDR2 from the germline V gene are PRHDT and FYEKMQ (reference sequence). The CDR3 DNA is TGTGCCAGCAGCCGAAAGCCAACCGGGACAGGGGAATCGGACACCCAGTACTTC. It codes for CASSRKPTGTGESDTQYF.

A remark on this clonotype: The junction departs from the called germline gene at one end, perhaps through a read error. The rearrangement joins TRBV4-3 to TRBJ2-3; D call uncertain. The CDR3 covers 13 residues. Germline CDR1 LGHNA, CDR2 YSLEER. As DNA, the CDR3 is TGCGCCGGCAGCCGCTTAGTAGCAGATACGCAGTATTTT. Its translation is CAGSRLVADTQYF.

This rearrangement joins TRBV3-1 to TRBJ2-7, with 11 nucleotides matching TRBD1. The CDR3 is 15 amino acids. Trimming cost V 1 base and J 3 bases; bases outside gene matches: 2. CDR1 and CDR2 from the germline V gene are LGHDT and YNNKEL (reference sequence). The CDR3 nucleotides are TGTGCCAGCAGCCAAGGAGGGACAGGGGGCTACGAGCAGTACTTC. It translates to CASSQGGTGGYEQYF.

For this clonotype: Mismatch with germline at one junction end may stem from a read error. The rearrangement uses TRBV7-2 and TRBJ2-3; the match to TRBD1 covers 11 bases. Germline lookup yields CDR1 SGHTA and CDR2 FQGNSA. This CDR3 has 16 amino acids. The chain's CDR3 is CAGSLRGTGGRDTQYF. The CDR3 region has the DNA TGTGCCGGCAGCTTGAGAGGGACAGGGGGGAGGGATACGCAGTATTTT.

This clonotype has a count of ten or more. This chain connects TRBV6-2 or TRBV6-3 to TRBJ2-1; possible D gene TRBD2, 6 bases. The length of the CDR3 is 12 residues. Trimming removed 4 bases from V and 12 bases from J, with 13 bases in between. From germline, CDR1 is MNHEY and CDR2 SVGEGT. Here the CDR3 reads CASSSPGTSQFF. The CDR3 DNA is TGTGCCAGCAGTTCCCCAGGGACTTCGCAGTTCTTC.

This chain links TRBV4-1 with TRBJ1-6, with 10 bases fitting TRBD1. Germline-derived CDR1 and CDR2 are MGHRA and YSYEKL. The CDR3 runs 15 residues. J gave up 9 bases and V 5 bases, and 7 bases lay outside the gene matches. This chain's CDR3 is CASSSGTGVGSPLHF. The CDR3 region has the DNA TGCGCCAGCAGCTCCGGGACAGGGGTGGGTTCACCCCTCCACTTT.

This clonotype occurred many times. V gene TRBV2 combines with J gene TRBJ2-1, with D unresolved. The germline gives CDR1 SNHLY, CDR2 FYNNEI. V lost 6 bases and J lost 6, with 3 bases in between. This CDR3 comprises 10 residues. The CDR3 sequence is CASRVNEQFF. The CDR3 nucleotides are TGTGCCAGCAGGGTCAATGAGCAGTTCTTC.

The sample holds many counts of this clonotype. The CDR3 DNA sequence: TGTGCCAGCAGTTACTCGAGGGGTCCAGATACGCAGTATTTT. Protein sequence: CASSYSRGPDTQYF. The chain is built from TRBV6-2 or TRBV6-3 and TRBJ2-3; D might be TRBD1 or TRBD2, each matching 5 bases. V lost 0 bases, J lost 4 bases, and 8 bases lay in between. The length of the CDR3 is 14 residues. The germline CDR1 and CDR2 sequences are MNHEY and SVGEGT.

The V gene is TRBV18, the J gene TRBJ2-5; unclear D gene. This CDR3 spans 14 amino acids. From germline, CDR1 is KGHSH and CDR2 LQKENI. With 0 bases removed from V and 4 bases from J, the gap between germline ends came to 9 bases. CDR3 bases: TGTGCCAGCTCACCACCTTCCAAAGGAGAGACCCAGTACTTC. It is translated as CASSPPSKGETQYF. Full variable domain (outside the CDR3, taken from reference TRBV18 and TRBJ2-5): NAGVMQNPRHLVRRRGQEARLRCSPMKGHSHVYWYRQLPEEGLKFMVYLQKENIIDESGMPKERFSAEFPKEGPSILRIQQVVRGDSAAYFCASSPPSKGETQYFGPGTRLLVL.

This clonotype was seen many times. The chain couples TRBV12-3 or TRBV12-4 to TRBJ2-7, with D maybe TRBD2 (6 bases). The V end was cut by 5 bases, the J end by 5 bases, with 19 bases between. This CDR3 has 15 residues. CDR3 DNA sequence: TGTGCCAGCAGTCCCCGCGGGGCTAGTCCCAACGAGCAGTACTTC. This sequence encodes CASSPRGASPNEQYF.

The chain combines TRBV11-2 with TRBJ2-1; D not certain. The J call is uncertain, as TRBJ2-7 better fits the DNA end. The CDR3 contains 19 residues. Germline loops: CDR1 SGHAT, CDR2 FQNNGV. CDR3 nucleotide sequence: TGTGCCAGCAGCTTAGGCCGTCACAAGGGCGCGAGCTCCTACAATGAGCAGTACTTC. Translating gives CASSLGRHKGASSYNEQYF.

The chain links TRBV20-1 to TRBJ2-3; TRBD2 agrees at 8 bases. After removal of 1 base from V and 6 bases from J, the junction contained 6 bases not matched to a gene. Germline V gene sequence: CDR1 DFQATT, CDR2 SNEGSKA (reference sequence). The CDR3 is 14 amino acids. The CDR3 spells CSARAGGPMDTQYF. In DNA form, the CDR3 reads TGCAGTGCTAGAGCGGGGGGGCCGATGGATACGCAGTATTTT.

A note on this clonotype: A much larger clonotype is one base distant, so this may be a read error. The chain recombines TRBV7-2 with TRBJ2-3; D ambiguous. This CDR3 contains 16 residues. Trimming shortened V by 5 bases and J by 0 bases, and 15 bases separated the two germline ends. CDR1 is SGHTA and CDR2 is FQGNSA in the germline V gene. Here the CDR3 reads CASSLQDPSSTDTQYF. The CDR3 DNA sequence: TGTGCCAGCAGCCTCCAGGACCCTTCTAGCACAGATACGCAGTATTTT. Full variable domain (rest looked up from reference TRBV7-2 and TRBJ2-3): GAGVSQSPSNKVTEKGKDVELRCDPISGHTALYWYRQSLGQGLEFLIYFQGNSAPDKSGLPSDRFSAERTGGSVSTLTIQRTQQEDSAVYLCASSLQDPSSTDTQYFGPGTRLTVL.